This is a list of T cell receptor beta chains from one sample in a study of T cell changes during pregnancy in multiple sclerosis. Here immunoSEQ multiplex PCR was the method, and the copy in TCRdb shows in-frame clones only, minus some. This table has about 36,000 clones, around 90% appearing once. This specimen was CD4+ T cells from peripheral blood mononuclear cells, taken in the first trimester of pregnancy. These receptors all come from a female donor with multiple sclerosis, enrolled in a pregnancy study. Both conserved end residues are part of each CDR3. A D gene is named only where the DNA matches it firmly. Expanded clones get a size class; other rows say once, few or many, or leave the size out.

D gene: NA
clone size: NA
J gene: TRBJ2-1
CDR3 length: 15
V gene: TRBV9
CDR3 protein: CASSAAGVPYNEQFF
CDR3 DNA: TGTGCCAGCAGCGCAGCAGGGGTACCCTACAATGAGCAGTTCTTC

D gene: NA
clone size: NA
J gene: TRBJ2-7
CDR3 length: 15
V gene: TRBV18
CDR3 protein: CASSLGHFTHYEQYF
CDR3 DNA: TGTGCCAGCTCCCTCGGACATTTCACCCACTATGAGCAGTACTTC

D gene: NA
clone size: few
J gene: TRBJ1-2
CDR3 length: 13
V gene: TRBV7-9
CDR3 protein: CASSPAGNYGYTF
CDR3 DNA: TGTGCCAGCAGCCCGGCAGGGAACTATGGCTACACCTTC

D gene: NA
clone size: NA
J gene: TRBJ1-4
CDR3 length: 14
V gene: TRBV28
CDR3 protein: CASTPGGGAEKLFF
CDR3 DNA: TGTGCCAGCACCCCGGGTGGTGGGGCTGAAAAACTGTTTTTT

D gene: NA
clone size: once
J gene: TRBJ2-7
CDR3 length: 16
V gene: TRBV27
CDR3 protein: CASRSSRGPLGYEQYF
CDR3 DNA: TGTGCCAGCAGGTCCTCCAGGGGCCCCCTGGGATACGAGCAGTACTTC

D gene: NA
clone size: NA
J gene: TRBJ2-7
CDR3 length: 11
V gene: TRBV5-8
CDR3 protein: CASSFGYEQYF
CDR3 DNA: TGTGCCAGCAGCTTCGGGTACGAGCAGTACTTC

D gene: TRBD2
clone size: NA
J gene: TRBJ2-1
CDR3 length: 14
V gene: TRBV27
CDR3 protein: CASSLAGGQSEQFF
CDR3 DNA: TGTGCCAGCAGTTTAGCGGGGGGGCAATCTGAGCAGTTCTTC

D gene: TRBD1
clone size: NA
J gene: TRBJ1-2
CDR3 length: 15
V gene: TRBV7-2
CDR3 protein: CASSPRDRLLYGYTF
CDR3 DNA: TGTGCCAGCAGCCCCCGGGACAGGCTTCTCTATGGCTACACCTTC

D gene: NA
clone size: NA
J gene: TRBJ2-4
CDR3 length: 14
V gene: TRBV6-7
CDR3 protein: CASSYSLAKNIQYF
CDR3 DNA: TGTGCCAGCAGTTACTCCCTAGCCAAAAACATTCAGTACTTC

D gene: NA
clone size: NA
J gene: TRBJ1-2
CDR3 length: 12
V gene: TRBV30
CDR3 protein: CAWSVGARGYTF
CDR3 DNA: TGTGCCTGGAGTGTAGGGGCGCGTGGCTACACCTTC

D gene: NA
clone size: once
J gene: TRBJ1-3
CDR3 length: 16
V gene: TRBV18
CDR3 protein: CASSPREGVSGNTIYF
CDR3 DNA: TGTGCCAGCTCACCAAGGGAAGGGGTCTCTGGAAACACCATATATTTT

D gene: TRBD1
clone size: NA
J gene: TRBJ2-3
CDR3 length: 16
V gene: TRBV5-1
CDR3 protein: CASSLEGQPITDTQYF
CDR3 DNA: TGCGCCAGCAGCTTGGAGGGACAGCCGATCACAGATACGCAGTATTTT

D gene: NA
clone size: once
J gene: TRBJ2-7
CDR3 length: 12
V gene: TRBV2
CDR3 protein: CASSEADFRRYF
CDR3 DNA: TGTGCCAGCAGTGAAGCAGACTTTAGGCGGTACTTC

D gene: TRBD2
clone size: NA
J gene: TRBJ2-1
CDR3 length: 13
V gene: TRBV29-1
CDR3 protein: CSVREAGAGEQFF
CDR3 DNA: TGCAGCGTTCGGGAAGCGGGAGCTGGTGAGCAGTTCTTC

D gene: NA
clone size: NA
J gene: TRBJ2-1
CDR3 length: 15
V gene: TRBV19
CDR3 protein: CASSMDSNSYNEQFF
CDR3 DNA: TGTGCCAGTAGTATGGACTCCAACTCCTACAATGAGCAGTTCTTC

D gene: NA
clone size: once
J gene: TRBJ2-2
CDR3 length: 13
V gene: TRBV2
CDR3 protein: CASTSVSRGELFF
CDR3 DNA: TGTGCCAGCACGTCTGTCTCTCGGGGGGAGCTGTTTTTT

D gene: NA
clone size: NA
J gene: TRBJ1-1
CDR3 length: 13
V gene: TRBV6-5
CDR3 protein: CASRRTANTEAFF
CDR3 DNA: TGTGCCAGCAGACGGACAGCGAACACTGAAGCTTTCTTT

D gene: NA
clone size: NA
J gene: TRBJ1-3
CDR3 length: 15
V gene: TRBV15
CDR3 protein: CATSRDLGAGNTIYF
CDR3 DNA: TGTGCCACCAGCAGAGATTTGGGAGCGGGAAACACCATATATTTT

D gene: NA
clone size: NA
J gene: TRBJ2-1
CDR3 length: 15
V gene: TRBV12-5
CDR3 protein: CASGRAGPSYNEQFF
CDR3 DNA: TGTGCTAGTGGCCGAGCGGGTCCCTCCTACAATGAGCAGTTCTTC

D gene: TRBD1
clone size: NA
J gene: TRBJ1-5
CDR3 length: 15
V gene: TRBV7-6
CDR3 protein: CASSLDRGRNQPQHF
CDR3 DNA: TGTGCCAGCAGCTTAGACAGGGGACGGAACCAGCCCCAGCATTTT

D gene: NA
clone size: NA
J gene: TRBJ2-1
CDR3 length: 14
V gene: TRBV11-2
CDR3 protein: CASSSLRGFGEQFF
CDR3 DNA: TGTGCCAGCAGCTCCCTTAGAGGGTTTGGTGAGCAGTTCTTC

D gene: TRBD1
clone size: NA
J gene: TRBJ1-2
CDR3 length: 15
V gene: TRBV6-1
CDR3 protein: CASRMSTGDGYGYTF
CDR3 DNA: TGTGCCAGTAGGATGTCGACAGGGGACGGCTATGGCTACACCTTC

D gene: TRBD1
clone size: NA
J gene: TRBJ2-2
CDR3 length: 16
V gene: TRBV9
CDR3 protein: CASTRGGQGATGELFF
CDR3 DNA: TGTGCCAGCACCCGGGGGGGACAGGGGGCGACCGGGGAGCTGTTTTTT

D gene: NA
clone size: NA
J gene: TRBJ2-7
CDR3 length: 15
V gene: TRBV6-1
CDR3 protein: CASSERYERSYEQYF
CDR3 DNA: TGTGCCAGCAGTGAACGGTACGAACGCTCCTACGAGCAGTACTTC

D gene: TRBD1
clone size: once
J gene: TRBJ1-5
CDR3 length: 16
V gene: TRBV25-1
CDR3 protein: CASPTPGTVKGQPQHF
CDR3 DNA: TGTGCCAGCCCCACACCCGGGACAGTAAAAGGTCAGCCCCAGCATTTT

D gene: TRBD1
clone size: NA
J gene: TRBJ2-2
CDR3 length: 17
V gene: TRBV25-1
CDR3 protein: CASSDPAGTANTGELFF
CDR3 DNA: TGTGCCAGCAGTGATCCGGCCGGGACAGCGAACACCGGGGAGCTGTTTTTT

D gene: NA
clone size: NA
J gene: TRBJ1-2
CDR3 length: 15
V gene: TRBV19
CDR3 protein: CASSTIAEGRYGYTF
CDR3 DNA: TGTGCCAGCAGTACCATCGCCGAGGGTAGATATGGCTACACCTTC

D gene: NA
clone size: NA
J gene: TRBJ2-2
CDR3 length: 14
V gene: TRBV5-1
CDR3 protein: CASSLQGNTGELFF
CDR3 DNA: TGCGCCAGCAGCTTACAGGGAAACACCGGGGAGCTGTTTTTT

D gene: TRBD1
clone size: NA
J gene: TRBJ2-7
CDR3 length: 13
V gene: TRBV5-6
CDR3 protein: CASSLSGVPGGPF
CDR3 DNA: TGTGCCAGCAGCTTGTCTGGTGTTCCAGGGGGACCATTC